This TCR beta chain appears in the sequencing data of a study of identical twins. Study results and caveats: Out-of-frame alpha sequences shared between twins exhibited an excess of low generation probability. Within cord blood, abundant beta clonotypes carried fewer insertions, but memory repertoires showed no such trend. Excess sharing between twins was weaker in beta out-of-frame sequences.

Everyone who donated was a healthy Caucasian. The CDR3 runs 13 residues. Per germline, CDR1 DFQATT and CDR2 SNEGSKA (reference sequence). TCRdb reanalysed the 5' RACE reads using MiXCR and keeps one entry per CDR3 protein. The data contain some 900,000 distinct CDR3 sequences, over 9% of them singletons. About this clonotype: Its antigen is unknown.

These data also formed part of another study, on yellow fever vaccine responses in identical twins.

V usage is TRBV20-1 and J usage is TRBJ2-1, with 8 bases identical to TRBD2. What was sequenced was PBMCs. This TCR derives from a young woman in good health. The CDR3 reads CSPGGGSYNEQFF. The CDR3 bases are TGCAGCCCGGGGGGGGGCTCCTACAATGAGCAGTTCTTC.